The T cell receptor (beta chain) under discussion was sequenced for a study of CD8+ T cells in alopecia areata. Reverse transcription of extracted RNA yielded cDNA, which provided the sequencing template. Data came from immunoSEQ multiplex PCR; TCRdb stores just in-frame clones and leaves some out. This table has fewer than 250,000 clones, approximately 60% appearing once. Treatment reported: oral pan-JAK inhibitor, 5-10 mg twice daily. V shed 0 bases, J shed 7 bases, and the junction held 15 bases outside the gene matches. There are 18 residues in the CDR3. Germline loops: CDR1 LGHNA, CDR2 YNFKEQ. This TCR came from a human donor with alopecia areata. This material consisted of CD4+ T cells sorted from blood, taken at week 4, from a patient treated with tofacitinib. The chain carries TRBV4-2 and TRBJ1-3; 7 positions match TRBD1. CDR3 residues: CASSQDSAPGGGGNTIYF. CDR3 nucleotide sequence: TGTGCCAGCAGCCAAGATTCTGCGCCAGGGGGTGGCGGGAACACCATATATTTT.